The 27 T cell receptor beta chains below all came from one sample that was sequenced in a study of blood T cell repertoires in COVID-19. Generated by immunoSEQ multiplex PCR, the TCRdb table keeps only in-frame clones and is missing some. In the table there are 130,000 or so clones, around nine tenths of which are singletons. The specimen sequenced was peripheral blood. Receptor source: a man between 60 and 75 years old with active or convalescent COVID-19.

CDR3 coding DNA: TGTGCCAGCAGCACCCCGAGGGGGACAGGGCTAACCAATGAGCAGTTCTTC. Residues: CASSTPRGTGLTNEQFF. The gene calls are TRBV7-2 and TRBJ2-1; 9 bases match TRBD1. Per the germline V gene, CDR1 is SGHTA and CDR2 is FQGNSA. V lost 5 bases to trimming and J lost 6 bases; unmatched junction nucleotides: 14. There are 17 residues in the CDR3.

This clone was recorded only once. The rearrangement links TRBV12-5 to TRBJ2-5, with TRBD1 matching 11 bases. CDR1 and CDR2 (germline): LGHNT, FRNRAP. After removal of 6 bases from V and 5 bases from J, the junction contained 5 bases not matched to a gene. The CDR3 extends over 14 amino acids. CDR3 loop: CASGPGTGGETQYF. CDR3 bases: TGTGCTAGTGGCCCCGGGACAGGGGGTGAGACCCAGTACTTC.

This clone was picked up one time. V is TRBV30 and J is TRBJ2-7; 7 bases fit TRBD2. V dropped 4 bases and J dropped 6; count of bases not matched to a gene: 6. The CDR3 sequence is 12 residues long. Germline assignment: CDR1 GTSNPN and CDR2 SVGIG (reference sequence). Written as DNA, the CDR3 is TGTGCCTGGACTCTAGGGGAGGGCGAGCAGTACTTC. Translated, it gives CAWTLGEGEQYF.

With regard to this clone: Other DNA sequences in this specimen translate into the identical CDR3. This chain connects TRBV9 to TRBJ1-1; possibly TRBD1 for D (5 bases). The CDR3 runs 13 residues. CDR1 and CDR2 from the germline V gene are SGDLS and YYNGEE. With 2 bases removed from V and 1 base from J, the gap between germline ends came to 6 bases. DNA of the CDR3: TGTGCCAGCAGCGTTGACAGGAACACTGAAGCTTTCTTT. The encoded protein is CASSVDRNTEAFF.

J is TRBJ2-3 and V is TRBV9; 8 nucleotides align to TRBD2. Trimming at V came to 4 bases and at J to 0 bases, leaving 7 bases not matched to a gene. This CDR3 spans 16 amino acids. Germline CDR1 and CDR2: SGDLS and YYNGEE. The CDR3 spells CASSPRLASSTDTQYF. In nucleotides, the CDR3 is TGTGCCAGCAGCCCACGACTAGCGTCTAGCACAGATACGCAGTATTTT.

The chain joins TRBV3-1 (or the pseudogene TRBV3-2) to TRBJ1-2; the D gene is possibly TRBD1 (5 bases). CDR1 is LGHDT, CDR2 YNNKEL, per germline (reference sequence). The CDR3 totals 14 residues. V lost 3 bases to trimming and J lost 2 bases, with 10 bases between them. The chain's CDR3 is CASSQTVKNYGYTF. The CDR3 DNA reads as TGTGCCAGCAGCCAGACAGTAAAGAACTATGGCTACACCTTC.

The chain carries TRBV9 and TRBJ2-2; the match to TRBD1 covers 7 bases. The CDR3 runs to 15 residues. CDR1 and CDR2 from the germline V gene are SGDLS and YYNGEE. The V segment lost 0 bases and the J segment 4 bases; nucleotides outside the gene matches: 3. The CDR3 DNA sequence: TGTGCCAGCAGCGTAGAGGGGGCAGTCACCGGGGAGCTGTTTTTT. As protein: CASSVEGAVTGELFF. The variable domain in full, completed from reference TRBV9 and TRBJ2-2, reads DSGVTQTPKHLITATGQRVTLRCSPRSGDLSVYWYQQSLDQGLQFLIQYYNGEERAKGNILERFSAQQFPDLHSELNLSSLELGDSALYFCASSVEGAVTGELFFGEGSRLTVL.

The chain uses TRBV28 and TRBJ2-7; TRBD2 agrees at 8 bases. The ends lost 5 bases at V and 2 bases at J; junction bases unmatched: 5. The CDR3 covers 14 residues. Germline CDR1 reads MDHEN; CDR2 reads SYDVKM. The CDR3 DNA reads TGTGCCAGCAGTAAATTAGCGGGACCCTACGAGCAGTACTTC. Protein: CASSKLAGPYEQYF.

This clone was seen only a few times. The chain couples TRBV5-1 to TRBJ1-6; D call uncertain. The V end was cut by 0 bases, the J end by 8 bases, with 6 bases between. Germline CDR1 reads SGHRS; CDR2 reads YFSETQ. The CDR3 is made up of 13 amino acids. The CDR3 DNA is TGCGCCAGCAGCTTGGAACGGGATTCACCCCTCCACTTT. It specifies CASSLERDSPLHF.

V is TRBV12-5 and J is TRBJ2-1; TRBD1 is a possible D gene (5 bases). Germline V gene data show CDR1 as LGHNT and CDR2 as FRNRAP. The CDR3 runs 14 residues. V gave up 7 bases and J gave up 4 bases, with 14 bases separating them. CDR3: CASATQTGYNEQFF. The CDR3 coding sequence is TGTGCTAGTGCTACTCAAACAGGTTACAATGAGCAGTTCTTC.

This sequence joins TRBV5-6 and TRBJ1-5, with TRBD1 identical over 8 bases. The CDR3 has 18 residues. Unmatched junction bases numbered 8, after V lost 0 bases and J lost 0 bases. CDR1 SGHDT and CDR2 YYEEEE come from the germline V gene. CDR3 nucleotides: TGTGCCAGCAGCTTGGCCTCCGGGACAGGCTATAGCAATCAGCCCCAGCATTTT. Translation gives CASSLASGTGYSNQPQHF. Filled out from reference TRBV5-6 and TRBJ1-5, the complete variable domain reads DAGVTQSPTHLIKTRGQQVTLRCSPKSGHDTVSWYQQALGQGPQFIFQYYEEEERQRGNFPDRFSGHQFPNYSSELNVNALLLGDSALYLCASSLASGTGYSNQPQHFGDGTRLSIL.

The chain recombines TRBV24-1 with TRBJ2-1; 7 nucleotides match TRBD1. The CDR3 spans 14 residues. Trimming at V came to 5 bases and at J to 6 bases, leaving 6 bases not matched to a gene. The germline CDR1 and CDR2 sequences are KGHDR and SFDVKD. CDR3 protein: CATSVPGGSNEQFF. CDR3 nucleotide sequence: TGTGCCACCAGTGTCCCAGGGGGATCCAATGAGCAGTTCTTC.

The chain employs TRBV18 and TRBJ1-6, with 10 nucleotides matching TRBD1. The length of the CDR3 is 15 residues. The J segment lost 10 bases and the V segment lost 6 bases, leaving 9 bases of the junction unmatched. Per germline, CDR1 KGHSH and CDR2 LQKENI. CDR3 region: CASSRDEGQGSPLHF. In DNA form, the CDR3 reads TGTGCCAGCTCGCGTGATGAGGGACAGGGGTCACCCCTCCACTTT.

Notes on this clone: Other DNA sequences in the sample encode the same CDR3. The rearrangement uses TRBV7-2 and TRBJ2-7; 10 nucleotides line up with TRBD2. Germline trimming cut 5 bases from V and 4 bases from J; bases unmatched to any gene: 2. CDR1 is SGHTA and CDR2 is FQGNSA in the germline V gene. This CDR3 is 13 amino acids long. CDR3 region: CASSRLAGYEQYF. CDR3 DNA sequence: TGTGCCAGCAGCAGACTAGCGGGTTACGAGCAGTACTTC.

The chain uses TRBV11-2 and TRBJ2-3, with D possibly TRBD1 on 8 matching bases. In germline, CDR1 is SGHAT, CDR2 FQNNGV. Between the trimmed V and J ends, which lost 1 base and 1 base, there was a span of 21 bases. This CDR3 contains 19 residues. The CDR3 DNA is TGTGCCAGCAGCTTAGTCGGGGGGACAGGTCGGTCGGGCACAGATACGCAGTATTTT. Its protein product is CASSLVGGTGRSGTDTQYF.

V is TRBV6-2 or TRBV6-3 and J is TRBJ2-7; TRBD2 might be the D (6 bases). From germline, CDR1 is MNHEY and CDR2 SVGEGT. This CDR3 has 13 amino acids. V lost 5 bases and J 1 base, leaving 9 bases between the germline ends. CDR3 residues: CASSRLVSYEQYF. As DNA, the CDR3 is TGTGCCAGCAGTAGACTAGTATCCTACGAGCAGTACTTC.

The genes are TRBV6-2 or TRBV6-3 and TRBJ2-1, with 7 bases lining up with TRBD2. The germline gives CDR1 MNHEY, CDR2 SVGEGT. The CDR3 is made up of 16 amino acids. V gave up 4 bases and J gave up 3 bases; unmatched junction bases: 9. Here the CDR3 DNA reads TGTGCCAGCAGTTCCTCTATAGCGGGTTTCTACAATGAGCAGTTCTTC. Translating it yields CASSSSIAGFYNEQFF.

Comments on this clone: The identical CDR3 is also encoded by other nucleotide sequences in the sample. This sequence joins TRBV28 and TRBJ2-7, with D possibly matching TRBD2 (7 bases). Per germline, CDR1 MDHEN and CDR2 SYDVKM. This CDR3 region has 16 residues. The ends were cut back, 2 bases at V and 1 base at J, with 15 bases in the middle. For the CDR3, the DNA is TGTGCCAGCAGTTTAGGGGGAGGGGGAGGTTCCTACGAGCAGTACTTC. Its translation is CASSLGGGGGSYEQYF.

The chain carries TRBV5-4 and TRBJ1-2, with 10 bases lining up with TRBD1. CDR1 and CDR2 (germline): SGHNT, YYREEE (reference sequence). This CDR3 is 15 amino acids long. J was trimmed by 8 bases and V by 3 bases; bases with no gene match: 10. CDR3 DNA: TGTGCCAGCAGCTACTCTAGGACAGGGGGATACGGCTACACCTTC. Translating it yields CASSYSRTGGYGYTF.

The V call is TRBV7-3, the J call TRBJ2-1, with 8 nucleotides matching TRBD2. CDR3 length: 15 amino acids. V lost 5 bases and J lost 6; bases outside the gene matches: 9. Germline loops: CDR1 SGHTA, CDR2 FQGTGA. CDR3 coding DNA: TGTGCCAGCAGCGAGAGCGGGGGTCCCGGCAATGAGCAGTTCTTC. It yields the protein CASSESGGPGNEQFF.

This chain joins TRBV19 and TRBJ1-6; no firm D call. The CDR3 is made up of 15 amino acids. Trimming stripped 4 bases from V and 7 bases from J, with 14 bases between. Germline assignment: CDR1 LNHDA and CDR2 SQIVND (reference sequence). CDR3 protein: CASSTAQARNSPLHF. In DNA form, the CDR3 reads TGTGCCAGTAGTACCGCCCAGGCACGAAATTCACCCCTCCACTTT.

The V and J genes are TRBV15 and TRBJ1-5; unclear D gene. Germline V lookup: CDR1 LNHNV, CDR2 YYDKDF (reference sequence). V was trimmed by 0 bases and J by 5 bases, leaving 11 bases between them. CDR3 size: 15 residues. The CDR3 nucleotides read TGTGCCACCAGCAGAGACCCCGCAGGCGATCAGCCCCAGCATTTT. It translates to CATSRDPAGDQPQHF. The full variable domain, completed using reference TRBV15 and TRBJ1-5, is DAMVIQNPRYQVTQFGKPVTLSCSQTLNHNVMYWYQQKSSQAPKLLFHYYDKDFNNEADTPDNFQSRRPNTSFCFLDIRSPGLGDTAMYLCATSRDPAGDQPQHFGDGTRLSIL.

The DNA of the CDR3 is TGCGCCAGCAGATTACAGGTGAACACTGAAGCTTTCTTT. It codes for CASRLQVNTEAFF. V is TRBV5-1 and J is TRBJ1-1; D is perhaps TRBD1 (5 bases). The V end was cut by 5 bases, the J end by 0 bases, with 8 bases between. Per the germline V gene, CDR1 is SGHRS and CDR2 is YFSETQ. The CDR3 consists of 13 residues.

This sequence joins TRBV19 and TRBJ1-2; D is possibly TRBD1 (5 bases). The germline gives CDR1 LNHDA, CDR2 SQIVND (reference sequence). Trimming stripped 2 bases from V and 2 bases from J, with 6 bases between. There are 13 residues in the CDR3. The CDR3 spells CASSITGNYGYTF. The CDR3 bases are TGTGCCAGTAGTATAACAGGAAACTATGGCTACACCTTC.

CDR3 protein: CASSLSGNYEQYF. DNA for the CDR3: TGTGCCAGCAGTTTAAGCGGGAACTACGAGCAGTACTTC. The V and J genes are TRBV28 and TRBJ2-7; 7 bases line up with TRBD2. The length of the CDR3 is 13 residues. The germline CDR1 and CDR2 sequences are MDHEN and SYDVKM. With V trimmed by 2 bases and J by 3 bases, 1 base remained unmatched.

CDR3 nucleotide sequence: TGTGCCAGCAGTGACTCTGGCGGGAGGGCCTTCGATGAGCAGTTCTTC. Its translation is CASSDSGGRAFDEQFF. The gene calls are TRBV6-4 and TRBJ2-1; 9 positions agree with TRBD2. CDR3 length: 16 residues. Germline V gene sequence: CDR1 MRHNA, CDR2 SNTAGT. V lost 0 bases, J lost 8 bases, and 8 bases stayed unmatched.

The chain employs TRBV13 and TRBJ2-1; 10 bases match TRBD2. Germline CDR1 and CDR2: PRHDT and FYEKMQ (reference sequence). CDR3 length equals 16 residues. Unmatched junction bases numbered 8, after V lost 5 bases and J lost 4 bases. The DNA of the CDR3 is TGTGCCAGCAGCAGCCTCCAGCGGGAGGGATACAATGAGCAGTTCTTC. The encoded protein is CASSSLQREGYNEQFF.